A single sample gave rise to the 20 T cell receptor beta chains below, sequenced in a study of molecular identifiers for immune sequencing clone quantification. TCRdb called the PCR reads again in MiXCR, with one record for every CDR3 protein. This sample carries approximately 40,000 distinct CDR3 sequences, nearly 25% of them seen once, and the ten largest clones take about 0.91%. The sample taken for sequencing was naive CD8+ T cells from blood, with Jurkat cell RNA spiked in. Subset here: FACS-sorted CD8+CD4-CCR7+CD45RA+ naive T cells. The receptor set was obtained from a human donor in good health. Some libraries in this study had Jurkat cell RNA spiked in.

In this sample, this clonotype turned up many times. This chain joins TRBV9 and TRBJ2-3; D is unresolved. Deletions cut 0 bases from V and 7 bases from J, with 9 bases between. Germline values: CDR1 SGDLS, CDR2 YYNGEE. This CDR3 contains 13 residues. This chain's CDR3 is CASSVDQDHTQYF. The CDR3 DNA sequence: TGTGCCAGCAGCGTAGACCAGGATCATACGCAGTATTTT.

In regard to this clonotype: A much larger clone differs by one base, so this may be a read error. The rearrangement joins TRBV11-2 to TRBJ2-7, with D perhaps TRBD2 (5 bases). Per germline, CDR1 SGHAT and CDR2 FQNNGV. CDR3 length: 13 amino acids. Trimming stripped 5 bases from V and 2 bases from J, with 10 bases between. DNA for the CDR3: TGTGCCAGCAGCCGCGGACTGCCCTACGAGCAGTACTTC. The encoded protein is CASSRGLPYEQYF.

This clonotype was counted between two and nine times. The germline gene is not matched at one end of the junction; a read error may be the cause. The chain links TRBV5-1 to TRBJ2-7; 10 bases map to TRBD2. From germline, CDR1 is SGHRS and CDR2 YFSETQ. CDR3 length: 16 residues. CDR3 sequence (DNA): TGCGCCCGCAGCCTGATTGAGAGCGGGGGGGGGTACGAGCAGTACTTC. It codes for CARSLIESGGGYEQYF.

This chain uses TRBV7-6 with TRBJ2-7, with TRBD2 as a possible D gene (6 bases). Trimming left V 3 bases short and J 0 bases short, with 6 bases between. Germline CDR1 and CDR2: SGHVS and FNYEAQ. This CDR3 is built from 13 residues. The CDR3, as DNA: TGTGCCAGCAGCTTTAGCGGCTCCTACGAGCAGTACTTC. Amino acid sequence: CASSFSGSYEQYF.

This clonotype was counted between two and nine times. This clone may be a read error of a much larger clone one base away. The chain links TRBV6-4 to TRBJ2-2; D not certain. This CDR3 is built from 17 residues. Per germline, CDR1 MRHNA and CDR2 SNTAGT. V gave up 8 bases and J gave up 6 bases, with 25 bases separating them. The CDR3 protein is CASAQPLTDLEPGELFF. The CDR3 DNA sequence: TGTGCCAGCGCCCAACCCCTGACCGACCTCGAACCCGGGGAGCTGTTTTTT.

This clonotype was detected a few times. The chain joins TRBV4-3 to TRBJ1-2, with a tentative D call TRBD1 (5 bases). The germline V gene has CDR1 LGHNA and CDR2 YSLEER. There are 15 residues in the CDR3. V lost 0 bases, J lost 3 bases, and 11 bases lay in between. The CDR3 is CASSQDWGVDYGYTF. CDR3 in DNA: TGCGCCAGCAGCCAAGACTGGGGGGTTGACTATGGCTACACCTTC.

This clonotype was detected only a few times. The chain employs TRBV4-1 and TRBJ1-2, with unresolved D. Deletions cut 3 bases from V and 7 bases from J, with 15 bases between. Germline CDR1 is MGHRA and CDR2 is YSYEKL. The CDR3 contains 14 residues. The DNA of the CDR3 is TGCGCCAGCAGCCAGGCCGGACTGTTAGGTGGCTACACCTTC. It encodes CASSQAGLLGGYTF.

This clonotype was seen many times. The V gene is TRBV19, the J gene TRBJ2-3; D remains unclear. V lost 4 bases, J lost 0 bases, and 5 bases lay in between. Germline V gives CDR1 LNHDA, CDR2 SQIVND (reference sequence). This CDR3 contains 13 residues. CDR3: CASSRASTDTQYF. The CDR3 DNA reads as TGTGCCAGTAGTAGGGCTAGCACAGATACGCAGTATTTT.

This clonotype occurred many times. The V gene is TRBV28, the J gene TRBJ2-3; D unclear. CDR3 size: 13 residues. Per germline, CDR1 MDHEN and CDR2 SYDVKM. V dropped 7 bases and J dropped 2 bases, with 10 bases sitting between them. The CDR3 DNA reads TGTGCCAGCACCCCCTCTCACACAGATACGCAGTATTTT. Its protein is CASTPSHTDTQYF.

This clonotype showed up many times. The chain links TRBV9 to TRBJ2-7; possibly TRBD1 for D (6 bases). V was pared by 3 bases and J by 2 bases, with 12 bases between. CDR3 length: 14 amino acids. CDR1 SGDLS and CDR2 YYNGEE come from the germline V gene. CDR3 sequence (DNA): TGTGCCAGCAGCGGAGGTCAGGGGCCCTACGAGCAGTACTTC. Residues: CASSGGQGPYEQYF.

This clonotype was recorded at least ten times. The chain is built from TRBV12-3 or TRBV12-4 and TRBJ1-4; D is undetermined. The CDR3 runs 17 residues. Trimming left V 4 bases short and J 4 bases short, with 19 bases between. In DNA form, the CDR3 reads TGTGCCAGCAGTTCCCCCCTCGACAAAGAAGTTAATGAAAAACTGTTTTTT. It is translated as CASSSPLDKEVNEKLFF.

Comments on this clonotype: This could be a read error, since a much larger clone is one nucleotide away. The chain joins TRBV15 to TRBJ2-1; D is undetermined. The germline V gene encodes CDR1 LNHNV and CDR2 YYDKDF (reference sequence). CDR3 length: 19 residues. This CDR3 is CATSRDASRTLSSYNEQLF. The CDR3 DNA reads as TGTGCCACCAGCAGGGACGCGAGCAGAACCCTTAGCTCCTACAATGAGCAGCTCTTC.

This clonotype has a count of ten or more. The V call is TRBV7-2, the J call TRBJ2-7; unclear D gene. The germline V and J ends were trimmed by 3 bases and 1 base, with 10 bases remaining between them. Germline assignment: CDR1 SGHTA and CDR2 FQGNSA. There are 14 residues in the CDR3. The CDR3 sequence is CASSFLGPSYEQYF. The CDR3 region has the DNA TGTGCCAGCAGCTTTCTCGGGCCGTCCTACGAGCAGTACTTC.

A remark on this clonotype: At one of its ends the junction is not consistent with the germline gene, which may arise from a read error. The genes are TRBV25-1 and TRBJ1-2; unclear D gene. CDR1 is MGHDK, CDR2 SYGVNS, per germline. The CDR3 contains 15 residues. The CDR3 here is CAGSDPDGVRYGYTF. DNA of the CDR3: TGTGCCGGCAGTGACCCGGACGGGGTGAGATATGGCTACACCTTC.

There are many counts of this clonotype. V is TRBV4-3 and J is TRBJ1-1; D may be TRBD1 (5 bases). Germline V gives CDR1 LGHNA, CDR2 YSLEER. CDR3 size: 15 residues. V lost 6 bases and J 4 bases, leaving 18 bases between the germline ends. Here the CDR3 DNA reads TGCGCCAGCAGTCAAAATTGGGGGGGAAGCACTGAAGCTTTCTTT. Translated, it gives CASSQNWGGSTEAFF.

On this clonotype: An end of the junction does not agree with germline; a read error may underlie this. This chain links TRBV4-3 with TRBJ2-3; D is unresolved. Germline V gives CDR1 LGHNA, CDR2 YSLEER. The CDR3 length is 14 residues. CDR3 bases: TGCGCCAGAAGCCAAGATTTCAGCCCAGATACGCAGTATTTT. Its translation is CARSQDFSPDTQYF.

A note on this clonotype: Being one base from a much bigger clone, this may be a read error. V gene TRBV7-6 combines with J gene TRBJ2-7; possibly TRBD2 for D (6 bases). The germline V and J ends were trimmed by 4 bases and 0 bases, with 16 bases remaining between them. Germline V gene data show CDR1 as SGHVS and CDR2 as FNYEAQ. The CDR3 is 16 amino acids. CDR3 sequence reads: CASSSHRDGSSYEQYF. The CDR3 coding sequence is TGTGCCAGCAGCTCCCACCGGGACGGGAGCTCCTACGAGCAGTACTTC.

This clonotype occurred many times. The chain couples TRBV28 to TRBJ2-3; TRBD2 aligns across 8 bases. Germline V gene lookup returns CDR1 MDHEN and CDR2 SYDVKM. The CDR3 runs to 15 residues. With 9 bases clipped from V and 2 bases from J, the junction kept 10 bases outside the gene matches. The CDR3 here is CASSISGGPTDTQYF. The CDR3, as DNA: TGTGCCAGTAGTATTTCGGGAGGGCCCACAGATACGCAGTATTTT.

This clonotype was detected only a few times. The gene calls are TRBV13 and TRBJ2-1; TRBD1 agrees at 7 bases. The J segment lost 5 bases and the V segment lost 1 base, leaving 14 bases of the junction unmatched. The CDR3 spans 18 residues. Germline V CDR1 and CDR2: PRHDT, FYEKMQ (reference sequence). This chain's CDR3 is CASSLVEGAVTPDNEQFF. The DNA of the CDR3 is TGTGCCAGCAGCTTAGTCGAGGGGGCGGTTACTCCTGACAATGAGCAGTTCTTC.

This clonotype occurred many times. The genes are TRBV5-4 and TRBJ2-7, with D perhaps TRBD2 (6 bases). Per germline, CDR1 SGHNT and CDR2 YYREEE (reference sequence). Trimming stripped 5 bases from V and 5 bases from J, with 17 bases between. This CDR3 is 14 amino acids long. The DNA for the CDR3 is TGTGCCAGCAGGGAAGGAGGGAGGCCCGACGAGCAGTACTTC. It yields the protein CASREGGRPDEQYF.